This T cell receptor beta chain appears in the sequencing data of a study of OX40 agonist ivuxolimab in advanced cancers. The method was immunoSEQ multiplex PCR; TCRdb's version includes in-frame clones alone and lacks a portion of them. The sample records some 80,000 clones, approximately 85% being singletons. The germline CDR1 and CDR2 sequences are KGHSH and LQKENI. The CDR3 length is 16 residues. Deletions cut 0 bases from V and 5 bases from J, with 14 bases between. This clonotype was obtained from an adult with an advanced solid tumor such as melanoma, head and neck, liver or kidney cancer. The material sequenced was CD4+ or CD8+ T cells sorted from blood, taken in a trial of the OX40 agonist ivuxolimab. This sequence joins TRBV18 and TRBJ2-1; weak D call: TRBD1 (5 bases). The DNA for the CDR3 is TGTGCCAGCTCACCACCGATAGTCAGGGTGGACAATGAGCAGTTCTTC. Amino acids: CASSPPIVRVDNEQFF.